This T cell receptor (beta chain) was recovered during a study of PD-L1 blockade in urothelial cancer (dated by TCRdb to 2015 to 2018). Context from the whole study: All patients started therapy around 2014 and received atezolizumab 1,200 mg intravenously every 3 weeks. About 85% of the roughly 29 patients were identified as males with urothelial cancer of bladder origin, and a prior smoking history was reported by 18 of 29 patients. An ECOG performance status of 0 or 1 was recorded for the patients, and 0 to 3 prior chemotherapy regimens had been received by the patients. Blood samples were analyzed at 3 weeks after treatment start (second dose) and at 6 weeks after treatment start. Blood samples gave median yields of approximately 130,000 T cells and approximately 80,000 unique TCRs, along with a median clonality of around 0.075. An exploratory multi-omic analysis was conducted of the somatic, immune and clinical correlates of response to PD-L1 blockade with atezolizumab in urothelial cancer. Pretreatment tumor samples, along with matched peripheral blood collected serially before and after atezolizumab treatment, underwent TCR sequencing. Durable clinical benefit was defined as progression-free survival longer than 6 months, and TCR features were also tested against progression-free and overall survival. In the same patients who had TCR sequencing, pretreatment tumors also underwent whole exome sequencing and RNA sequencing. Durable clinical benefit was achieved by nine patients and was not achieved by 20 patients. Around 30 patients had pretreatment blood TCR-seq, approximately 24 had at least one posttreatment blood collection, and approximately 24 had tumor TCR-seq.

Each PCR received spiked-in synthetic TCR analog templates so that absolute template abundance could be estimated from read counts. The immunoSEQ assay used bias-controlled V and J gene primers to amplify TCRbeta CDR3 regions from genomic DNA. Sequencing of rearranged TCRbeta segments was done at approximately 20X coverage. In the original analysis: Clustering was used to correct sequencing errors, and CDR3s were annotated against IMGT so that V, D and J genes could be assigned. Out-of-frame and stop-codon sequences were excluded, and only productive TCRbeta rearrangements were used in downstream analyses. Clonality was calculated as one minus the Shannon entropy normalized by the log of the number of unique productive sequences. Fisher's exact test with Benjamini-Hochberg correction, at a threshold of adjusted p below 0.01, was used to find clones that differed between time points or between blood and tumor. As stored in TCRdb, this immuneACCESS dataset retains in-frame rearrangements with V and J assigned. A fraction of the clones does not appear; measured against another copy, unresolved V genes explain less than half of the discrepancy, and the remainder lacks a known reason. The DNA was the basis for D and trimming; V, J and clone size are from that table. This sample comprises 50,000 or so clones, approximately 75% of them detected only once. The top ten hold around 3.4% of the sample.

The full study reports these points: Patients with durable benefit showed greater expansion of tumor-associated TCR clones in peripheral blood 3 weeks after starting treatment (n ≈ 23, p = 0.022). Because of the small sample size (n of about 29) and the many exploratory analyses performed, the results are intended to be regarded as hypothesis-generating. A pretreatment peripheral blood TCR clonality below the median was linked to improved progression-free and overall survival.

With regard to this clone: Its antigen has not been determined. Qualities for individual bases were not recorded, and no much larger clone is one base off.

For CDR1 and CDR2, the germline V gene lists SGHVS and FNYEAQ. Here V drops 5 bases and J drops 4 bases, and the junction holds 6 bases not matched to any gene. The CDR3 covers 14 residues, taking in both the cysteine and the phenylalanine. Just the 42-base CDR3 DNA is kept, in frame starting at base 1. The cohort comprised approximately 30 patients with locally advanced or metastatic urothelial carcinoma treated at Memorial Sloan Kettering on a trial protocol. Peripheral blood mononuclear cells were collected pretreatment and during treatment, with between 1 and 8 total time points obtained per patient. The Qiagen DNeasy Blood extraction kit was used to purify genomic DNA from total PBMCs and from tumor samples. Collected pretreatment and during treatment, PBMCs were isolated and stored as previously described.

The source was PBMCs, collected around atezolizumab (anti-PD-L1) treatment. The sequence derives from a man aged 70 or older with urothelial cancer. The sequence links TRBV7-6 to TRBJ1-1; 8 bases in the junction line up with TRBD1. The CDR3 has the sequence CASSQGQGSTEAFF. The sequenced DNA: TGTGCCAGCAGCCAAGGACAGGGAAGCACTGAAGCTTTCTTT.